This T cell receptor (beta chain) is from a study of T cell clonality in common variable immunodeficiency. The table came from immunoSEQ multiplex PCR; TCRdb's copy has only in-frame clones and leaves some out. Sampling found roughly 40,000 clones, none seen once. This clone has at least ten counts. The antigen remains unidentified. The CDR3 end is not reached by the read, which stops 3 residues before it; the germline J gene fills it in. Regarding the study as a whole: Compared with healthy controls, CVID subjects showed increased TCRbeta clonality, mostly in about a third.

This CDR3 is built from 11 residues. Germline V gene data show CDR1 as DFQATT and CDR2 as SNEGSKA (reference sequence). Trimming removed 5 bases at V and 6 bases at J, with 9 bases between. V usage is TRBV20-1 and J usage is TRBJ2-3; a weak D match, TRBD1 (6 bases). The sample consisted of peripheral blood mononuclear cells. The receptor was derived from a person aged 18-70 years in good health. CDR3: CSALTGDTQYF. The sequenced CDR3 bases are TGCAGTGCTCTCACAGGGGATACG.